This entry lists 29 T cell receptor beta chains sequenced from one sample in a study of blood T cells in healthy people across ages. It was with a sample-barcoded 5' primer and a J-beta primer mix that a second PCR of roughly 7 to 12 cycles was run. A single record per CDR3 protein comes from TCRdb applying MiXCR to the 5' RACE reads. The sample consists of approximately 800,000 distinct CDR3 sequences, roughly 25% of them appearing once. This sample was shared with a second study, whose subject was T cells of mothers and their children.

The sample was blood. These receptors originate from a boy younger than 18 in good health.

The chain is built from TRBV20-1 and TRBJ2-7; 15 bases are a match to TRBD2. Germline V gene data show CDR1 as DFQATT and CDR2 as SNEGSKA (reference sequence). The CDR3 runs 19 residues. Germline trimming cut 0 bases from V and 2 bases from J; bases unmatched to any gene: 11. Written as DNA, the CDR3 is TGCAGTGCTAGAGAACTCATGTGGACTAGCGGGAGGGCCCCCTACGAGCAGTACTTC. Its translation: CSARELMWTSGRAPYEQYF.

The chain carries TRBV27 and TRBJ2-6, with no clear D. Per germline, CDR1 MNHEY and CDR2 SMNVEV (reference sequence). The CDR3 sequence is 14 residues long. Trimming removed 4 bases from V and 3 bases from J, with 7 bases in between. Here the CDR3 reads CASSSFDGANVLTF. CDR3 DNA sequence: TGTGCCAGCAGTTCATTTGATGGGGCCAACGTCCTGACTTTC. The entire variable domain, with the rest obtained from reference TRBV27 and TRBJ2-6, is as follows: EAQVTQNPRYLITVTGKKLTVTCSQNMNHEYMSWYRQDPGLGLRQIYYSMNVEVTDKGDVPEGYKVSRKEKRNFPLILESPSPNQTSLYFCASSSFDGANVLTFGAGSRLTVL.

The chain has TRBV6-4 and TRBJ2-7; D may be TRBD2 (6 bases). Gene TRBJ2-1 matches the end of the DNA better, so the J call may be wrong. Germline V CDR1 and CDR2: MRHNA, SNTAGT. The CDR3 has 15 amino acids. CDR3 residues: CASGKRAGADNEQFF. Written as DNA, the CDR3 is TGTGCCAGCGGGAAGCGGGCAGGTGCGGACAATGAGCAGTTCTTC.

The V and J genes are TRBV5-5 and TRBJ2-1; 10 bases line up with TRBD1. J was trimmed by 0 bases and V by 5 bases; bases with no gene match: 11. The CDR3 is 18 amino acids. CDR1 is SGHKS and CDR2 is YYEKEE in the germline V gene (reference sequence). The CDR3 sequence: CASSSMTGGGRSYNEQFF. The CDR3 DNA reads as TGTGCCAGCAGTTCAATGACAGGGGGCGGACGCTCCTACAATGAGCAGTTCTTC.

The V and J genes are TRBV25-1 and TRBJ2-5; TRBD1 aligns across 8 bases. The DNA end favors TRBJ2-7, so the J call may be wrong. Germline-derived CDR1 and CDR2 are MGHDK and SYGVNS. This CDR3 has 15 residues. CDR3 nucleotides: TGTGCCAGCAGTTCAGGGGGCGCGTCAAGCTACGAGCAGTACTTC. This codes for CASSSGGASSYEQYF.

This clonotype was recorded at least ten times. The gene calls are TRBV6-2 or TRBV6-3 and TRBJ2-7; the D is unclear. The CDR3 totals 11 residues. Trimming pared 5 bases from V and 3 bases from J, leaving 5 bases between. CDR1 MNHEY and CDR2 SVGEGT come from the germline V gene. The CDR3 loop is CASSQNYEQYF. The CDR3 nucleotides are TGTGCCAGCAGTCAGAACTACGAGCAGTACTTC.

The chain employs TRBV5-1 and TRBJ2-5; no reliable D call. This CDR3 is built from 14 residues. Per the germline V gene, CDR1 is SGHRS and CDR2 is YFSETQ. V gave up 2 bases and J gave up 2 bases, with 10 bases separating them. This chain's CDR3 is CASSFSARQETQYF. The CDR3 nucleotides are TGCGCCAGCAGCTTTTCGGCACGTCAAGAGACCCAGTACTTC. The whole variable domain, remainder taken from reference TRBV5-1 and TRBJ2-5, is KAGVTQTPRYLIKTRGQQVTLSCSPISGHRSVSWYQQTPGQGLQFLFEYFSETQRNKGNFPGRFSGRQFSNSRSEMNVSTLELGDSALYLCASSFSARQETQYFGPGTRLLVL.

This clonotype showed up just a few times. The chain carries TRBV20-1 and TRBJ1-2; 8 positions agree with TRBD1. Trimming at V came to 6 bases and at J to 5 bases, leaving 8 bases not matched to a gene. The CDR3 is 13 residues long. Germline loops: CDR1 DFQATT, CDR2 SNEGSKA (reference sequence). This chain's CDR3 is CSALAQGAYGYTF. CDR3 nucleotides: TGCAGTGCCCTAGCGCAGGGGGCTTATGGCTACACCTTC.

This clonotype was seen only a few times. The chain combines TRBV2 with TRBJ2-2; tentatively, D is TRBD2 (6 bases). The ends were cut back, 6 bases at V and 6 bases at J, with 14 bases in the middle. This CDR3 has 14 residues. The germline CDR1 and CDR2 sequences are SNHLY and FYNNEI. CDR3 in DNA: TGTGCCAGCAGGGGAAGGAGGGGTTCCGGGGAGCTGTTTTTT. Translation: CASRGRRGSGELFF. Drawing the rest from reference TRBV2 and TRBJ2-2, the complete variable domain is EPEVTQTPSHQVTQMGQEVILRCVPISNHLYFYWYRQILGQKVEFLVSFYNNEISEKSEIFDDQFSVERPDGSNFTLKIRSTKLEDSAMYFCASRGRRGSGELFFGEGSRLTVL.

The V gene is TRBV29-1, the J gene TRBJ1-2; no definite D call. CDR1 and CDR2 from the germline V gene are SQVTM and ANQGSEA. Trimming took off 3 bases at V and 4 bases at J, with 9 bases between the two ends. The CDR3 loop spans 12 amino acids. CDR3 nucleotide sequence: TGCAGCGTTGAGGACGGCTCCTATGGCTACACCTTC. Amino acid sequence: CSVEDGSYGYTF.

The chain joins TRBV24-1 to TRBJ2-1; D may correspond to TRBD1 or TRBD2 (5 bases each). Trimming shortened V by 3 bases and J by 2 bases, and 16 bases separated the two germline ends. Germline lookup yields CDR1 KGHDR and CDR2 SFDVKD. The CDR3 totals 17 residues. The CDR3 DNA reads as TGTGCCACCAGTGATCCCCGGGGCGGCCGCACCTACAATGAGCAGTTCTTC. As protein: CATSDPRGGRTYNEQFF.

The table lists this clonotype with a few counts. This chain joins TRBV19 and TRBJ1-5; 10 positions match TRBD1. The CDR3 is 18 amino acids. The J segment lost 1 base and the V segment lost 5 bases, leaving 11 bases of the junction unmatched. Germline CDR1 LNHDA, CDR2 SQIVND (reference sequence). CDR3 sequence (DNA): TGTGCCAGTAGTGTCCTTCCGGGACAGGGGCTGAGCAATCAGCCCCAGCATTTT. This gives the protein CASSVLPGQGLSNQPQHF.

In its sample, this clonotype was seen a few times. The chain links TRBV5-1 to TRBJ2-5; TRBD2 matches 7 bases. The DNA end is a closer match to TRBJ2-7, so the J assignment may be wrong. CDR1 is SGHRS, CDR2 YFSETQ, per germline. This CDR3 has 14 residues. The DNA for the CDR3 is TGCGCCAGCAGCCGTATGGGAGGGACCTACGAGCAGTACTTC. Protein sequence: CASSRMGGTYEQYF.

The chain recombines TRBV6-6 with TRBJ2-5; D ambiguous. The end of the DNA is better explained by TRBJ2-1, so the J call may be wrong. This CDR3 has 13 residues. In germline, CDR1 is MNHNY, CDR2 SVGAGI (reference sequence). In DNA, the CDR3 is TGTGCCAGCAGTTACTCGAACCAGAATGAGCAGTTCTTC. It specifies CASSYSNQNEQFF.

This clonotype was seen many times. V is TRBV9 and J is TRBJ2-4; TRBD2 matches 8 bases. The CDR3 is made up of 15 amino acids. Germline CDR1 reads SGDLS; CDR2 reads YYNGEE. V dropped 4 bases and J dropped 6; count of bases not matched to a gene: 9. DNA for the CDR3: TGTGCCAGCAGCTCCCGGGAGGGGGTGGGAAACATTCAGTACTTC. Translating gives CASSSREGVGNIQYF.

The V call is TRBV15, the J call TRBJ2-5, with TRBD1 matching 8 bases. This CDR3 has 14 amino acids. With 4 bases clipped from V and 2 bases from J, the junction kept 3 bases outside the gene matches. The germline V gene encodes CDR1 LNHNV and CDR2 YYDKDF (reference sequence). CDR3 nucleotides: TGTGCCACCAGCACCGACAGGGGACAAGAGACCCAGTACTTC. It encodes CATSTDRGQETQYF.

This clonotype was detected a few times. V usage is TRBV4-1 and J usage is TRBJ1-4, with 9 bases aligning to TRBD1. Germline-derived CDR1 and CDR2 are MGHRA and YSYEKL. V dropped 3 bases and J dropped 6; count of bases not matched to a gene: 5. The CDR3 length is 15 residues. The CDR3 sequence is CASSQFTGGHEKLFF. As DNA, the CDR3 is TGCGCCAGCAGCCAGTTTACAGGGGGCCATGAAAAACTGTTTTTT.

This rearrangement joins TRBV7-2 to TRBJ2-5, with D uncertain. The V gene's germline CDR1 is SGHTA and CDR2 FQGNSA. With 1 base removed from V and 0 bases from J, the gap between germline ends came to 12 bases. This CDR3 comprises 16 residues. The CDR3 sequence is CASSLEASSYQETQYF. Written as DNA, the CDR3 is TGTGCCAGCAGCTTAGAGGCATCTTCGTACCAAGAGACCCAGTACTTC.

CDR3 amino acids: CASSLYEGKETQYF. CDR3 bases: TGTGCCAGCAGCTTATATGAGGGAAAAGAGACCCAGTACTTC. The chain has TRBV7-2 and TRBJ2-5; a possible D gene is TRBD2 (5 bases). V lost 2 bases and J lost 3, with 10 bases in between. The V gene's germline CDR1 is SGHTA and CDR2 FQGNSA. The CDR3 loop spans 14 amino acids.

The chain recombines TRBV7-3 with TRBJ2-3; TRBD2 matches at 7 bases. V was clipped by 4 bases and J by 3 bases; unmatched bases: 4. CDR1 SGHTA and CDR2 FQGTGA come from the germline V gene. CDR3 length equals 14 residues. CDR3 sequence reads: CASSSRTRTDTQYF. CDR3 in DNA: TGTGCCAGCAGCTCCCGGACTAGGACAGATACGCAGTATTTT. Complete variable domain (other parts from reference TRBV7-3 and TRBJ2-3): GAGVSQTPSNKVTEKGKYVELRCDPISGHTALYWYRQSLGQGPEFLIYFQGTGAADDSGLPNDRFFAVRPEGSVSTLKIQRTERGDSAVYLCASSSRTRTDTQYFGPGTRLTVL.

This clonotype has only a few counts. The chain uses TRBV6-5 and TRBJ1-2; TRBD1 matches 8 bases. The V gene end was trimmed by 2 bases and the J gene end by 0 bases; junction bases not matched to a gene: 5. The CDR3 covers 16 residues. Per the germline V gene, CDR1 is MNHEY and CDR2 is SVGAGI. The CDR3 DNA reads as TGTGCCAGCAGTTACCAGGGGGCGCCGGCTAACTATGGCTACACCTTC. This gives the protein CASSYQGAPANYGYTF.

DNA of the CDR3: TGTGCCAGCAGCCCGCTCCCGGACACAGCCTACGAGCAGTACTTC. It specifies CASSPLPDTAYEQYF. The rearrangement links TRBV27 to TRBJ2-7; TRBD1 is a possible D gene (5 bases). With 6 bases removed from V and 2 bases from J, the gap between germline ends came to 17 bases. Germline V gene sequence: CDR1 MNHEY, CDR2 SMNVEV (reference sequence). The CDR3 spans 15 residues.

The J gene is TRBJ1-1, the V gene TRBV20-1; D perhaps matches TRBD1 (6 bases). This CDR3 contains 13 residues. Germline-derived CDR1 and CDR2 are DFQATT and SNEGSKA (reference sequence). V was cut by 3 bases and J by 3 bases, with 11 bases left in between. The chain's CDR3 is CSASTGTYTEAFF. In DNA form, the CDR3 reads TGCAGTGCTAGTACAGGGACTTACACTGAAGCTTTCTTT.

This chain uses TRBV6-5 with TRBJ1-1; a weak D match, TRBD1 (5 bases). Trimming cost V 5 bases and J 2 bases, with 21 bases left between them. The CDR3 covers 17 residues. The germline V gene encodes CDR1 MNHEY and CDR2 SVGAGI. The chain's CDR3 is CASSHYGAPSKNTEAFF. The DNA of the CDR3 is TGTGCCAGCAGTCACTACGGGGCACCGTCAAAAAACACTGAAGCTTTCTTT.

The chain uses TRBV27 and TRBJ2-5; D may be TRBD1 (6 bases). The J call is doubtful: the DNA matches TRBJ2-7 better. CDR1 and CDR2 (germline): MNHEY, SMNVEV (reference sequence). This CDR3 spans 14 amino acids. The CDR3 sequence is CASSSRTAPYEQYF. The DNA for the CDR3 is TGTGCCAGCAGTTCCCGGACAGCTCCCTACGAGCAGTACTTC.

V and J are TRBV29-1 and TRBJ1-4, with TRBD1 as a possible D gene (5 bases). The ends were cut back, 4 bases at V and 0 bases at J, with 9 bases in the middle. Germline assignment: CDR1 SQVTM and CDR2 ANQGSEA. There are 14 residues in the CDR3. The CDR3 DNA reads as TGCAGCGTTGGTATAGGGGCAACTAATGAAAAACTGTTTTTT. This codes for CSVGIGATNEKLFF.

J is TRBJ2-5 and V is TRBV10-3, with 11 bases identical to TRBD2. The J call is in doubt because the DNA end fits TRBJ2-1 better. The germline gives CDR1 ENHRY, CDR2 SYGVKD. This CDR3 spans 15 amino acids. The CDR3: CAIRGGLADSNEQFF. In DNA form, the CDR3 reads TGTGCCATCAGGGGGGGACTAGCGGATAGCAATGAGCAGTTCTTC.

DNA of the CDR3: TGTGCCAGCAGCTCGGACAGGGGAGGTTTCAACTATGGCTACACCTTC. Translated: CASSSDRGGFNYGYTF. The chain recombines TRBV7-9 with TRBJ1-2; 9 bases map to TRBD1. Germline values: CDR1 SEHNR, CDR2 FQNEAQ (reference sequence). CDR3 length equals 16 residues. With 4 bases clipped from V and 2 bases from J, the junction kept 8 bases outside the gene matches.

In its sample, this clonotype was seen once. The chain employs TRBV12-3 or TRBV12-4 and TRBJ2-7; TRBD2 might be the D (6 bases). The V and J ends lost 7 bases and 4 bases respectively, with 11 bases between them. The CDR3 consists of 12 residues. CDR3 DNA: TGTGCCAGCACCTCGGACTATTACGAGCAGTACTTC. Its translation is CASTSDYYEQYF.